A single sample is the source of the 21 T cell receptor beta chains below, sequenced in a study of cytomegalovirus exposure and HLA in healthy donors. The PCR was carried out with 60 Vbeta primers and 13 Jbeta primers. The table came from immunoSEQ multiplex PCR; TCRdb's copy has only in-frame clones and leaves some out. The sample yields around 160,000 clones, 80% to 85% seen once. Sequenced sample: PBMCs. These receptors were collected from a human donor in good health.

This chain joins TRBV6-1 and TRBJ2-1; 9 nucleotides agree with TRBD2. CDR1 and CDR2 (germline): MNHNS, SASEGT. With V trimmed by 4 bases and J by 4 bases, 5 bases remained unmatched. This CDR3 spans 15 amino acids. CDR3 DNA sequence: TGTGCCAGCAGTGCGGAGCGGGGGGTTTACAATGAGCAGTTCTTC. This gives the protein CASSAERGVYNEQFF.

V is TRBV4-1 and J is TRBJ1-5, with 8 bases that match TRBD1. J lost 2 bases, V lost 0 bases, and 3 bases had no gene match. Germline values: CDR1 MGHRA, CDR2 YSYEKL. The CDR3 runs to 16 residues. CDR3 in amino acids: CASSQDSGQGNQPQHF. In nucleotides, the CDR3 is TGCGCCAGCAGCCAAGATTCGGGACAGGGCAATCAGCCCCAGCATTTT.

This clone was counted only a few times. V usage is TRBV7-8 and J usage is TRBJ1-5, with no clear D. The CDR3 totals 13 residues. Per the germline V gene, CDR1 is SGHVS and CDR2 is FQNEAQ. V was shortened by 2 bases and J by 3 bases, with 5 bases between the two germline ends. The CDR3 spells CASSLQYNQPQHF. The DNA of the CDR3 is TGTGCCAGCAGCTTACAGTACAATCAGCCCCAGCATTTT.

DNA for the CDR3: TGTGCCAGCAGCCACGGACAGGGGGCGGACACTGAAGCTTTCTTT. Encoded protein: CASSHGQGADTEAFF. V is TRBV7-3 and J is TRBJ1-1; 11 bases match TRBD1. After removal of 5 bases from V and 3 bases from J, the junction contained 5 bases not matched to a gene. The CDR3 is made up of 15 amino acids. Germline V gene data show CDR1 as SGHTA and CDR2 as FQGTGA.

The chain has TRBV7-2 and TRBJ1-2, with 7 bases matching TRBD1. Germline CDR1 is SGHTA and CDR2 is FQGNSA. The CDR3 is 13 residues long. J was trimmed by 8 bases and V by 2 bases; bases with no gene match: 5. The CDR3 DNA sequence: TGTGCCAGCAGCTTAAAGACAGGGTGGGGCTACACCTTC. Protein: CASSLKTGWGYTF.

The chain recombines TRBV6-1 with TRBJ2-1; TRBD1 matches 8 bases. Unmatched junction bases numbered 6, after V lost 6 bases and J lost 2 bases. Germline V gene sequence: CDR1 MNHNS, CDR2 SASEGT. This CDR3 contains 15 residues. CDR3: CASSRQGQTYNEQFF. The DNA of the CDR3 is TGTGCCAGCAGCAGACAGGGGCAAACCTACAATGAGCAGTTCTTC.

This clone appeared a few times. The V and J genes are TRBV7-9 and TRBJ2-7; D is unresolved. The CDR3 consists of 12 residues. Trimming pared 4 bases from V and 6 bases from J, leaving 10 bases between. Per the germline V gene, CDR1 is SEHNR and CDR2 is FQNEAQ (reference sequence). CDR3 protein: CASSYSASEQYF. In DNA, the CDR3 is TGTGCCAGCAGCTATAGTGCTTCCGAGCAGTACTTC. The full variable domain, completed using reference TRBV7-9 and TRBJ2-7, is DTGVSQNPRHKITKRGQNVTFRCDPISEHNRLYWYRQTLGQGPEFLTYFQNEAQLEKSRLLSDRFSAERPKGSFSTLEIQRTEQGDSAMYLCASSYSASEQYFGPGTRLTVT.

The rearrangement joins TRBV27 to TRBJ2-2, with 9 bases matching TRBD1. This CDR3 region has 17 residues. CDR1 is MNHEY, CDR2 SMNVEV, per germline (reference sequence). Losses at the gene ends were 7 bases for V and 6 bases for J; bases not matched to a gene: 15. In DNA, the CDR3 is TGTGCCAGCATGATAGGAGGGGACAGGGTTAGATCCGGGGAGCTGTTTTTT. It translates to CASMIGGDRVRSGELFF.

The J gene is TRBJ2-4, the V gene TRBV7-8, with 12 bases identical to TRBD2. Unmatched junction bases numbered 6, after V lost 5 bases and J lost 4 bases. This CDR3 region has 16 residues. Germline-derived CDR1 and CDR2 are SGHVS and FQNEAQ. CDR3 amino acids: CASSTSGGPSKNIQYF. In DNA form, the CDR3 reads TGTGCCAGCAGCACTAGCGGGGGGCCGAGTAAAAACATTCAGTACTTC.

This clone was seen just once. The genes are TRBV11-2 and TRBJ2-5; D is possibly TRBD1 (6 bases). Germline V gives CDR1 SGHAT, CDR2 FQNNGV. V lost 0 bases and J lost 1, with 12 bases in between. CDR3 size: 16 residues. CDR3 nucleotides: TGTGCCAGCAGCTTAGAAGGGGGTGCTCTCCAAGAGACCCAGTACTTC. Its translation: CASSLEGGALQETQYF. Using reference TRBV11-2 and TRBJ2-5 for the parts outside the CDR3, the full variable domain is EAGVAQSPRYKIIEKRQSVAFWCNPISGHATLYWYQQILGQGPKLLIQFQNNGVVDDSQLPKDRFSAERLKGVDSTLKIQPAKLEDSAVYLCASSLEGGALQETQYFGPGTRLLVL.

The V and J genes are TRBV2 and TRBJ2-1, with 7 bases matching TRBD2. The CDR3 spans 9 residues. V gave up 7 bases and J gave up 14 bases; unmatched junction bases: 2. Germline V gives CDR1 SNHLY, CDR2 FYNNEI. CDR3 region: CASNRGEFF. The DNA of the CDR3 is TGTGCCAGCAACCGGGGGGAGTTCTTC.

This rearrangement joins TRBV6-6 to TRBJ1-1; 7 bases map to TRBD1. Trimming removed 2 bases from V and 6 bases from J; junction bases left unmatched: 3. Germline V gives CDR1 MNHNY, CDR2 SVGAGI (reference sequence). This CDR3 comprises 13 residues. The CDR3 loop reads CASSYTDRAEAFF. As DNA, the CDR3 is TGTGCCAGCAGTTACACAGACAGGGCTGAAGCTTTCTTT.

This chain uses TRBV7-9 with TRBJ2-1, with D perhaps TRBD1 (5 bases). Germline V gives CDR1 SEHNR, CDR2 FQNEAQ (reference sequence). CDR3 length equals 12 residues. V was trimmed by 5 bases and J by 5 bases, leaving 7 bases between them. CDR3 bases: TGTGCCAGCAGCCTGACAGACAATGAGCAGTTCTTC. It is translated as CASSLTDNEQFF.

V gene TRBV13 combines with J gene TRBJ1-1; D is ambiguous. The germline CDR1 and CDR2 sequences are PRHDT and FYEKMQ (reference sequence). Trimming cost V 0 bases and J 3 bases, with 14 bases left between them. The CDR3 length is 16 residues. The CDR3 DNA follows: TGTGCCAGCAGCTTAGGCGGAGGCCATGGGTACACTGAAGCTTTCTTT. Translation gives CASSLGGGHGYTEAFF.

The chain combines TRBV6-6 with TRBJ1-2, with TRBD1 matching over 8 bases. This CDR3 spans 13 amino acids. V dropped 7 bases and J dropped 7; count of bases not matched to a gene: 8. The germline V gene has CDR1 MNHNY and CDR2 SVGAGI (reference sequence). The CDR3 here is CASNWGQAFGYTF. CDR3 sequence (DNA): TGTGCCAGCAATTGGGGACAGGCCTTTGGCTACACCTTC.

This clone is a singleton in its sample. V is TRBV9 and J is TRBJ2-4; D ambiguous. Germline V gene lookup returns CDR1 SGDLS and CDR2 YYNGEE. The CDR3 is 15 residues long. V was cut by 0 bases and J by 3 bases, with 10 bases left in between. The CDR3 loop is CASSVGSLGKNIQYF. Here the CDR3 DNA reads TGTGCCAGCAGCGTAGGGAGTTTGGGCAAAAACATTCAGTACTTC. Supplemented by reference TRBV9 and TRBJ2-4, the full variable domain reads DSGVTQTPKHLITATGQRVTLRCSPRSGDLSVYWYQQSLDQGLQFLIQYYNGEERAKGNILERFSAQQFPDLHSELNLSSLELGDSALYFCASSVGSLGKNIQYFGAGTRLSVL.

The V gene is TRBV4-2, the J gene TRBJ1-2; TRBD1 is a possible D gene (6 bases). Trimming cost V 1 base and J 1 base, with 10 bases left between them. Germline V gene lookup returns CDR1 LGHNA and CDR2 YNFKEQ. The CDR3 covers 15 residues. The CDR3 nucleotides are TGTGCCAGCAGCCAAGCCGGACAGCTTAACTATGGCTACACCTTC. Protein product: CASSQAGQLNYGYTF.

V usage is TRBV27 and J usage is TRBJ2-3, with TRBD2 matching over 10 bases. Germline lookup yields CDR1 MNHEY and CDR2 SMNVEV (reference sequence). The CDR3 extends over 15 amino acids. J was trimmed by 5 bases and V by 5 bases; bases with no gene match: 7. CDR3 residues: CASSPRPSGGDTQYF. The CDR3 DNA follows: TGTGCCAGCAGTCCCCGGCCTAGCGGGGGAGATACGCAGTATTTT.

This chain joins TRBV2 and TRBJ2-1, with D possibly being TRBD2 (5 bases). Looked up from germline, CDR1 is SNHLY and CDR2 is FYNNEI. Trimming pared 3 bases from V and 8 bases from J, leaving 14 bases between. This CDR3 region has 14 residues. CDR3 coding DNA: TGTGCCAGCAGTGAGCGGGTAGCGCGGGATGAGCAGTTCTTC. Its protein product is CASSERVARDEQFF.

V usage is TRBV2 and J usage is TRBJ2-5; 9 bases fit TRBD2. The CDR3 spans 19 residues. CDR1 and CDR2 (germline): SNHLY, FYNNEI. After removal of 6 bases from V and 1 base from J, the junction contained 18 bases not matched to a gene. The CDR3 DNA is TGTGCCAGCAGCTTCAGGCCGATCGCGACTAGCGGAAGCCAAGAGACCCAGTACTTC. Its protein is CASSFRPIATSGSQETQYF.

This chain joins TRBV6-5 and TRBJ2-7, with TRBD2 matching 12 bases. Trimming at V came to 4 bases and at J to 7 bases, leaving 8 bases not matched to a gene. The CDR3 runs to 15 residues. The germline V gene has CDR1 MNHEY and CDR2 SVGAGI. The CDR3 sequence: CASSSASGGAREQYF. CDR3 sequence (DNA): TGTGCCAGCAGTTCCGCTAGCGGGGGGGCGAGGGAGCAGTACTTC.